The T cell receptor beta chain under discussion was sequenced for a study of blood T cell repertoires in COVID-19. Study background: The United States, Italy and Spain were the sources of the acute and convalescent COVID-19 samples. T cells, B-cell-depleted T cells, or PBMCs provided the cDNA or gDNA that served as material.

Germline V gene data show CDR1 as SGHNT and CDR2 as YYREEE (reference sequence). The CDR3 spans 12 residues. V shed 4 bases and J 11 bases; nucleotides not matched to a gene: 8. Per the original methods: Amplifying reference gene primers gave estimates of nucleated cell counts. Only in-frame clones appear in the TCRdb table, and some are missing; sequencing was by immunoSEQ multiplex PCR. That table supplies the V and J calls and clone size; D and trimming were determined from the DNA. The sample holds around 250,000 clones, roughly 85% seen once. The rearrangement links TRBV5-4 to TRBJ1-1; 7 bases are shared with TRBD1. Sequenced material: peripheral blood. This sequence was found in a man aged 50-60 years with active or convalescent COVID-19. The CDR3 protein is CASSQDRLRAFF. As DNA, the CDR3 is TGTGCCAGCAGCCAGGACAGGCTGAGGGCTTTCTTT.